This T cell receptor (beta chain) was identified during a study of blood T cell repertoires in COVID-19. Methods used by the authors: Nucleated cell number was recorded as an estimate derived from reference gene primer amplification. Sequencing was performed with immunoSEQ multiplex PCR; in TCRdb, only in-frame clones are kept and a portion is missing. V and J calls and clone size are as listed in that table; D and trimming were resolved from the DNA. The sample holds 200,000 to 250,000 clones, approximately 84% seen once. V was clipped by 3 bases and J by 3 bases; unmatched bases: 4. Germline V gives CDR1 MGHRA, CDR2 YSYEKL. This CDR3 region has 15 residues.

This chain links TRBV4-1 with TRBJ2-2; 7 nucleotides agree with TRBD1. The sequence derives from a man aged 35 to 55 with acute or convalescent COVID-19. Specimen: peripheral blood. For the CDR3, the DNA is TGCGCCAGCAGCCACGTCGACAGGGACACCGGGGAGCTGTTTTTT. The encoded protein is CASSHVDRDTGELFF.